A single sample is the source of the 28 T cell receptor beta chains below, sequenced in a study of blood T cell repertoires in COVID-19. Data came from immunoSEQ multiplex PCR; TCRdb stores just in-frame clones and leaves some out. The sample lists around 250,000 clones; 82% were seen once. Sequences were obtained from PBMCs or T cells enriched from blood (not recorded which). The receptors were sampled from a man aged 35 to 55 who had recovered from COVID-19.

The gene calls are TRBV15 and TRBJ1-5; D is possibly TRBD1 (5 bases). The germline V gene encodes CDR1 LNHNV and CDR2 YYDKDF (reference sequence). The CDR3 sequence is 15 residues long. The V and J ends lost 3 bases and 5 bases respectively, with 14 bases between them. CDR3 region: CATSRDPTEDQPQHF. Here the CDR3 DNA reads TGTGCCACCAGCAGGGACCCGACAGAAGATCAGCCCCAGCATTTT.

CDR3 DNA sequence: TGTGCCAGCAGTTACGGGACTCGCAATCAGCCCCAGCATTTT. This sequence encodes CASSYGTRNQPQHF. The chain is built from TRBV6-2 or TRBV6-3 and TRBJ1-5; D perhaps matches TRBD1 (5 bases). Germline CDR1 MNHEY, CDR2 SVGEGT. Between the trimmed V and J ends, which lost 2 bases and 2 bases, there was a span of 7 bases. CDR3 length equals 14 residues.

A few counts support this clone. V and J are TRBV5-4 and TRBJ2-7; TRBD2 matches at 9 bases. CDR1 is SGHNT and CDR2 is YYREEE in the germline V gene (reference sequence). The length of the CDR3 is 14 residues. The ends lost 2 bases at V and 5 bases at J; junction bases unmatched: 5. The CDR3 protein is CASSFASGDNEQYF. The CDR3 DNA sequence: TGTGCCAGCAGCTTCGCTAGCGGGGACAACGAGCAGTACTTC.

Regarding this clone: The junction departs from the called germline gene at one end, perhaps through a read error. The chain employs TRBV5-1 and TRBJ1-1, with 10 bases lining up with TRBD1. The CDR3 covers 16 residues. Germline CDR1 reads SGHRS; CDR2 reads YFSETQ. CDR3 amino acids: CASGLGGTGVTAEAFF. The CDR3 DNA reads as TGCGCCAGCGGCTTGGGCGGGACAGGGGTAACGGCTGAAGCTTTCTTT. The complete variable domain, with remaining parts taken from reference TRBV5-1 and TRBJ1-1, reads KAGVTQTPRYLIKTRGQQVTLSCSPISGHRSVSWYQQTPGQGLQFLFEYFSETQRNKGNFPGRFSGRQFSNSRSEMNVSTLELGDSALYLCASGLGGTGVTAEAFFGQGTRLTVV.

The chain employs TRBV5-4 and TRBJ2-7; 9 bases line up with TRBD1. Per the germline V gene, CDR1 is SGHNT and CDR2 is YYREEE (reference sequence). The trim removed 3 bases at V and 5 bases at J, leaving 6 bases unmatched. The CDR3 contains 14 residues. The CDR3 DNA follows: TGTGCCAGCAGCTCCGGGACAGGGAGAAACGAGCAGTACTTC. Protein: CASSSGTGRNEQYF.

The rearrangement joins TRBV19 to TRBJ2-7, with D possibly being TRBD2 (5 bases). The CDR3 totals 15 residues. CDR1 LNHDA and CDR2 SQIVND come from the germline V gene (reference sequence). Deletions cut 0 bases from V and 6 bases from J, with 15 bases between. The CDR3 DNA follows: TGTGCCAGTAGTATAGACCTAGGAGGTTCCCTCGAGCAGTACTTC. Protein: CASSIDLGGSLEQYF.

The chain recombines TRBV4-1 with TRBJ2-3, with D possibly matching TRBD2 (5 bases). With 2 bases removed from V and 12 bases from J, the gap between germline ends came to 12 bases. There are 12 residues in the CDR3. Germline V gene data show CDR1 as MGHRA and CDR2 as YSYEKL. The CDR3 bases are TGCGCCAGCAGCCAAAACCGGGAATCTCAGTATTTT. Residues: CASSQNRESQYF.

The chain couples TRBV19 to TRBJ1-3; D not resolved. Germline lookup yields CDR1 LNHDA and CDR2 SQIVND (reference sequence). The V and J ends lost 7 bases and 4 bases respectively, with 20 bases between them. The CDR3 length is 16 residues. The CDR3 coding sequence is TGTGCCAGTAATCCATCTTTGGGCAGGTCCGGAAACACCATATATTTT. This encodes CASNPSLGRSGNTIYF.

The chain employs TRBV6-5 and TRBJ2-1, with TRBD2 as a possible D gene (7 bases). CDR3 size: 15 residues. V lost 5 bases and J 6 bases, leaving 17 bases between the germline ends. Germline assignment: CDR1 MNHEY and CDR2 SVGAGI. For the CDR3, the DNA is TGTGCCAGCAGTCTAGGGGGGGCAGCTGTCAATGAGCAGTTCTTC. Protein: CASSLGGAAVNEQFF.

J is TRBJ1-1 and V is TRBV4-2; a possible D gene is TRBD1 (6 bases). This CDR3 spans 14 amino acids. Germline-derived CDR1 and CDR2 are LGHNA and YNFKEQ. Trimming stripped 1 base from V and 9 bases from J, with 15 bases between. The CDR3 nucleotides read TGTGCCAGCAGCCAAGGCGGGGGGCAAACCCAAGCTTTCTTT. Protein sequence: CASSQGGGQTQAFF.

The chain uses TRBV5-1 and TRBJ2-1; 9 bases align to TRBD1. Germline CDR1 is SGHRS and CDR2 is YFSETQ. The CDR3 extends over 15 amino acids. J gave up 4 bases and V 4 bases, and 6 bases lay outside the gene matches. CDR3 bases: TGCGCCAGCAGCCAGGGACAGGGAGAGTACAATGAGCAGTTCTTC. Amino acid sequence: CASSQGQGEYNEQFF.

The chain recombines TRBV27 with TRBJ1-5; 9 bases line up with TRBD1. The CDR3 loop spans 16 amino acids. Germline CDR1 reads MNHEY; CDR2 reads SMNVEV (reference sequence). Trimming cost V 6 bases and J 3 bases; bases outside gene matches: 9. CDR3 in DNA: TGTGCCAGCAGACCCGGGACAGGGTTTGCCAATCAGCCCCAGCATTTT. Residues: CASRPGTGFANQPQHF.

This chain connects TRBV5-1 to TRBJ1-2; 9 bases are a match to TRBD1. There are 14 residues in the CDR3. The V gene's germline CDR1 is SGHRS and CDR2 YFSETQ. The trim removed 4 bases at V and 9 bases at J, leaving 10 bases unmatched. CDR3 amino acids: CASSIRQGVDRYTF. The DNA of the CDR3 is TGCGCCAGCAGCATCCGACAGGGGGTAGATCGCTACACCTTC.

V gene TRBV5-6 combines with J gene TRBJ1-5; the D is unclear. Deletions cut 0 bases from V and 4 bases from J, with 23 bases between. The CDR3 runs to 19 residues. Germline V gene data show CDR1 as SGHDT and CDR2 as YYEEEE. This CDR3 reads CASSLEVWSDSGENQPQHF. The CDR3 DNA sequence: TGTGCCAGCAGCTTGGAGGTATGGTCGGATTCCGGGGAGAATCAGCCCCAGCATTTT.

J is TRBJ1-5 and V is TRBV24-1, with a weak D call TRBD1 (5 bases). The ends were cut back, 2 bases at V and 7 bases at J, with 14 bases in the middle. Germline CDR1 is KGHDR and CDR2 is SFDVKD. The length of the CDR3 is 15 residues. The CDR3 bases are TGTGCCACCAGTGATTCGCAGGGATCCGGACAGCCCCAGCATTTT. This encodes CATSDSQGSGQPQHF.

As DNA, the CDR3 is TGTGCCAGCAGTTGGGGAGGCTATGGCTACACCTTC. Amino acid sequence: CASSWGGYGYTF. The rearrangement links TRBV25-1 to TRBJ1-2; the D is unclear. CDR3 length equals 12 residues. From germline, CDR1 is MGHDK and CDR2 SYGVNS. Trimming shortened V by 5 bases and J by 4 bases, and 8 bases separated the two germline ends.

In its sample, this clone was seen a few times. This specimen includes other DNA sequences encoding the same CDR3. The chain is built from TRBV5-1 and TRBJ1-5, with D perhaps TRBD1 (5 bases). The CDR3 extends over 15 amino acids. Germline V CDR1 and CDR2: SGHRS, YFSETQ. V shed 0 bases and J shed 4 bases, with 11 bases lying between them. The CDR3 loop reads CASSLGGSPNQPQHF. The CDR3 DNA follows: TGCGCCAGCAGCTTGGGGGGCAGCCCTAATCAGCCCCAGCATTTT.

This rearrangement joins TRBV18 to TRBJ2-2; TRBD1 agrees at 8 bases. The CDR3 loop spans 15 amino acids. The V gene end was trimmed by 3 bases and the J gene end by 5 bases; junction bases not matched to a gene: 5. CDR1 and CDR2 (germline): KGHSH, LQKENI. The CDR3 loop is CASSPRTGRTGELFF. The CDR3 DNA sequence: TGTGCCAGCTCACCGCGGACAGGGAGGACCGGGGAGCTGTTTTTT.

This clone was detected once. CDR3 sequence reads: CASSADSGSTREQYF. In nucleotides, the CDR3 is TGTGCCAGCAGCGCCGACTCCGGGAGCACGCGCGAGCAGTACTTC. The genes are TRBV5-6 and TRBJ2-7; tentatively, D is TRBD2 (6 bases). Germline CDR1 and CDR2: SGHDT and YYEEEE. The V end was cut by 4 bases, the J end by 6 bases, with 20 bases between. There are 15 residues in the CDR3.

This clone was counted a single time. The rearrangement joins TRBV11-2 to TRBJ2-5; 8 nucleotides line up with TRBD1. The CDR3 loop spans 15 amino acids. Losses at the gene ends were 6 bases for V and 5 bases for J; bases not matched to a gene: 11. CDR1 is SGHAT and CDR2 is FQNNGV in the germline V gene. The DNA for the CDR3 is TGTGCCAGCAGGCCCCTGACAGGGGCCCTGGAGACCCAGTACTTC. Amino acids: CASRPLTGALETQYF.

The chain couples TRBV4-1 to TRBJ2-4; the match to TRBD2 covers 9 bases. CDR3 length: 18 amino acids. The germline V gene has CDR1 MGHRA and CDR2 YSYEKL. The J segment lost 0 bases and the V segment lost 1 base, leaving 7 bases of the junction unmatched. CDR3 bases: TGCGCCAGCAGCCAAGGTGCGGTAGCGGGGGTAGCCAAAAACATTCAGTACTTC. It specifies CASSQGAVAGVAKNIQYF.

The V call is TRBV4-1, the J call TRBJ1-5; D unresolved. CDR1 and CDR2 (germline): MGHRA, YSYEKL. The germline V and J ends were trimmed by 1 base and 2 bases, with 12 bases remaining between them. The CDR3 runs 16 residues. CDR3 protein: CASSQGTPEGNQPQHF. DNA for the CDR3: TGCGCCAGCAGCCAAGGAACCCCGGAGGGCAATCAGCCCCAGCATTTT.

V gene TRBV14 combines with J gene TRBJ2-1, with 11 positions matching TRBD2. Germline V gene lookup returns CDR1 SGHDN and CDR2 FVKESK. The CDR3 loop spans 15 amino acids. The V segment lost 4 bases and the J segment 5 bases; nucleotides outside the gene matches: 4. DNA for the CDR3: TGTGCCAGCAGCCTCCTAGCGGGGGGACACAATGAGCAGTTCTTC. It codes for CASSLLAGGHNEQFF.

The table lists this clone with a few counts. The J gene is TRBJ1-6, the V gene TRBV7-2, with a tentative D call TRBD1 (5 bases). The germline V gene has CDR1 SGHTA and CDR2 FQGNSA. The CDR3 spans 15 residues. The V end lost 2 bases, the J end lost 5 bases, and 10 bases lay between the germline ends. CDR3 nucleotides: TGTGCCAGCAGCTTAAGCCGACAGCATAATTCACCCCTCCACTTT. Translating it yields CASSLSRQHNSPLHF. Using reference TRBV7-2 and TRBJ1-6 for the parts outside the CDR3, the full variable domain is GAGVSQSPSNKVTEKGKDVELRCDPISGHTALYWYRQSLGQGLEFLIYFQGNSAPDKSGLPSDRFSAERTGGSVSTLTIQRTQQEDSAVYLCASSLSRQHNSPLHFGNGTRLTVT.

The rearrangement links TRBV11-3 to TRBJ2-5; D is unresolved. The CDR3 is 15 amino acids. Germline CDR1 and CDR2: SGHNT and YENEEA. Trimming cost V 0 bases and J 5 bases, with 13 bases left between them. Here the CDR3 reads CASSLDSVQAETQYF. DNA of the CDR3: TGTGCCAGCAGCTTAGATAGTGTCCAGGCGGAGACCCAGTACTTC.

This clone came up once. The chain links TRBV4-3 to TRBJ1-2; 9 nucleotides line up with TRBD1. Trimming took 0 bases from V and 4 from J; bases not matched to a gene: 6. The CDR3 extends over 16 amino acids. Per the germline V gene, CDR1 is LGHNA and CDR2 is YSLEER. The CDR3 DNA is TGCGCCAGCAGCCAAGAGGGGCTGACAGGGGGCTATGGCTACACCTTC. This gives the protein CASSQEGLTGGYGYTF.

This clone was recorded once. The CDR3 bases are TGTGCCAGCAGTTTTTTGGCTGATCTAGCCAAAAACATTCAGTACTTC. Translation gives CASSFLADLAKNIQYF. The chain has TRBV28 and TRBJ2-4, with D hard to call. Germline V lookup: CDR1 MDHEN, CDR2 SYDVKM. This CDR3 region has 16 residues. V lost 3 bases, J lost 0 bases, and 12 bases lay in between.

This rearrangement joins TRBV9 to TRBJ1-6; perhaps TRBD1 as D (6 bases). CDR3 length equals 14 residues. Germline loops: CDR1 SGDLS, CDR2 YYNGEE. Trimming took off 4 bases at V and 8 bases at J, with 13 bases between the two ends. The CDR3 DNA reads TGTGCCAGCAGCCCCGGACAGACATATTCACCCCTCCACTTT. Translation: CASSPGQTYSPLHF. The whole variable domain, filled in from reference TRBV9 and TRBJ1-6, reads DSGVTQTPKHLITATGQRVTLRCSPRSGDLSVYWYQQSLDQGLQFLIQYYNGEERAKGNILERFSAQQFPDLHSELNLSSLELGDSALYFCASSPGQTYSPLHFGNGTRLTVT.